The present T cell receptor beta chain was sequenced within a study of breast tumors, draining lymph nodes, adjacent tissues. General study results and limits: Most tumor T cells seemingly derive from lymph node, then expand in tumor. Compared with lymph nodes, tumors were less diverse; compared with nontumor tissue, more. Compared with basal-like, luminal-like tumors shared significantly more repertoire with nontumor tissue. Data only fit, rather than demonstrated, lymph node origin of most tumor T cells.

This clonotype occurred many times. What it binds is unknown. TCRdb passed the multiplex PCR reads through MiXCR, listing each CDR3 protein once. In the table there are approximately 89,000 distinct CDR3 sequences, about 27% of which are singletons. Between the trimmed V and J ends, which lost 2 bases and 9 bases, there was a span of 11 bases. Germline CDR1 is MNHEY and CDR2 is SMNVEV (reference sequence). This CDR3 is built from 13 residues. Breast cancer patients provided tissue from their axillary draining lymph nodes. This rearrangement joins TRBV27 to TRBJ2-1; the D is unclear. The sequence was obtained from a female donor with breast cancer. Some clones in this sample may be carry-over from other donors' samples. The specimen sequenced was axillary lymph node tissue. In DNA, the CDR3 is TGTGCCAGCAGTTTAAACCCATTTGGTGAGCAGTTCTTC. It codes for CASSLNPFGEQFF.